This passage covers 10 T cell receptor beta chains from one sample sequenced in a study of blood T cell repertoires in COVID-19. Generated by immunoSEQ multiplex PCR, the TCRdb table keeps only in-frame clones and is missing some. The data contain about 130,000 clones, 84% of them singletons. Input material: peripheral blood. Every receptor here comes from a human donor in a cohort sampled during active COVID-19.

This sequence joins TRBV19 and TRBJ1-1; 7 bases are shared with TRBD1. Germline V gives CDR1 LNHDA, CDR2 SQIVND (reference sequence). The CDR3 loop spans 14 amino acids. J lost 11 bases, V lost 3 bases, and 12 bases had no gene match. This CDR3 reads CASSMSWTGLVAFF. As DNA, the CDR3 is TGTGCCAGTAGTATGTCCTGGACAGGTCTGGTCGCTTTCTTT.

The J gene is TRBJ1-4, the V gene TRBV25-1; D perhaps matches TRBD1 (5 bases). The germline V and J ends were trimmed by 1 base and 5 bases, with 11 bases remaining between them. The CDR3 covers 15 residues. Germline V gene lookup returns CDR1 MGHDK and CDR2 SYGVNS. The CDR3 bases are TGTGCCAGCAGTGAATCGTGGGGGGGAAATGAAAAACTGTTTTTT. The encoded protein is CASSESWGGNEKLFF. Supplemented by reference TRBV25-1 and TRBJ1-4, the full variable domain reads EADIYQTPRYLVIGTGKKITLECSQTMGHDKMYWYQQDPGMELHLIHYSYGVNSTEKGDLSSESTVSRIRTEHFPLTLESARPSHTSQYLCASSESWGGNEKLFFGSGTQLSVL.

The count of this clone is one. The rearrangement uses TRBV19 and TRBJ1-6, with TRBD1 identical over 10 bases. CDR3 size: 16 residues. Germline lookup yields CDR1 LNHDA and CDR2 SQIVND (reference sequence). V lost 9 bases and J lost 9; bases outside the gene matches: 14. The CDR3 region is CARKIPGQGRGSPLHF. In DNA, the CDR3 is TGTGCCAGAAAAATCCCGGGACAGGGGAGAGGTTCACCCCTCCACTTT.

The rearrangement joins TRBV5-1 to TRBJ1-1; TRBD1 matches 7 bases. With 4 bases clipped from V and 0 bases from J, the junction kept 9 bases outside the gene matches. The CDR3 runs to 16 residues. CDR1 and CDR2 from the germline V gene are SGHRS and YFSETQ. CDR3 in amino acids: CASSPGTVSMNTEAFF. The CDR3 DNA reads as TGCGCCAGCAGCCCTGGGACAGTCTCAATGAACACTGAAGCTTTCTTT.

The chain has TRBV5-4 and TRBJ2-5; 7 nucleotides align to TRBD1. Germline V gives CDR1 SGHNT, CDR2 YYREEE (reference sequence). V trimming: 2 bases; J trimming: 5 bases; junction bases outside the gene matches: 3. This CDR3 has 13 residues. DNA for the CDR3: TGTGCCAGCAGCTTATCCAGGGGGGAGACCCAGTACTTC. It specifies CASSLSRGETQYF. The variable domain in full, completed from reference TRBV5-4 and TRBJ2-5, reads ETGVTQSPTHLIKTRGQQVTLRCSSQSGHNTVSWYQQALGQGPQFIFQYYREEENGRGNFPPRFSGLQFPNYSSELNVNALELDDSALYLCASSLSRGETQYFGPGTRLLVL.

The chain carries TRBV3-1 (or the pseudogene TRBV3-2) and TRBJ1-2, with 9 bases lining up with TRBD1. CDR3 length: 16 residues. Germline V gene data show CDR1 as LGHDT and CDR2 as YNNKEL (reference sequence). With 6 bases clipped from V and 3 bases from J, the junction kept 11 bases outside the gene matches. The DNA of the CDR3 is TGTGCCAGCAGTAGCCTAGAGGGACAGGGTTACTATGGCTACACCTTC. Translated, it gives CASSSLEGQGYYGYTF.

In its sample, this clone was seen a few times. V and J are TRBV2 and TRBJ2-5; TRBD2 agrees at 9 bases. V was pared by 7 bases and J by 1 base, with 10 bases of the junction left unmatched. The CDR3 sequence is 16 residues long. Germline V gene data show CDR1 as SNHLY and CDR2 as FYNNEI. CDR3 coding DNA: TGTGCCAGCAAGCAGGATAGCGGGGGCTCCCAAGAGACCCAGTACTTC. Protein: CASKQDSGGSQETQYF.

The chain carries TRBV7-2 and TRBJ2-7, with D possibly matching TRBD2 (5 bases). The V gene lost 5 bases and the J gene lost 9 bases, with 23 bases spanning the gap. In germline, CDR1 is SGHTA, CDR2 FQGNSA. CDR3 length: 15 residues. This CDR3 reads CASSQSSWFSGGQYF. The CDR3 bases are TGTGCCAGCAGCCAGAGCTCGTGGTTCTCCGGAGGGCAGTACTTC.

This clone appeared once. This rearrangement joins TRBV19 to TRBJ2-1; 13 nucleotides agree with TRBD2. The V gene end was trimmed by 5 bases and the J gene end by 9 bases; junction bases not matched to a gene: 7. CDR1 and CDR2 from the germline V gene are LNHDA and SQIVND (reference sequence). CDR3 length: 15 amino acids. CDR3 amino acids: CASSDTSGGAPEQFF. The CDR3, as DNA: TGTGCCAGTAGTGATACTAGCGGGGGGGCCCCTGAGCAGTTCTTC. Full variable domain (rest looked up from reference TRBV19 and TRBJ2-1): DGGITQSPKYLFRKEGQNVTLSCEQNLNHDAMYWYRQDPGQGLRLIYYSQIVNDFQKGDIAEGYSVSREKKESFPLTVTSAQKNPTAFYLCASSDTSGGAPEQFFGPGTRLTVL.

The V gene is TRBV3-1 (or the pseudogene TRBV3-2), the J gene TRBJ1-6; 8 bases are a match to TRBD1. The germline CDR1 and CDR2 sequences are LGHDT and YNNKEL (reference sequence). V lost 2 bases to trimming and J lost 7 bases; unmatched junction nucleotides: 4. The CDR3 is made up of 15 amino acids. The CDR3 DNA reads TGTGCCAGCAGCCAATTGTCAGGGGGCAATTCACCCCTCCACTTT. This gives the protein CASSQLSGGNSPLHF.